Here is one TCR beta chain with its context. The antigen is unknown. The CDR3 is 18 amino acids. Germline CDR1 SGHNT, CDR2 YENEEA. This specimen comes from a study of shared clonotypes between healthy human individuals. Overall study context: Contributing individuals were a couple of females and three males aged 18 to 49. Used for every donor were three CD4 naive, three CD4 memory, two CD8 naive and one CD8 memory plate. Broader study findings: The study sampled only blood, and tissue repertoires likely differ.

The CD4+ fraction was divided into a CD45RA+ naive subset and a CD45RA-negative memory subset. TCRdb's table, derived via immunoSEQ multiplex PCR, lists solely in-frame clones and lacks some. This sample has nearly 1 million clones; over 60% occur once, and the top ten carry about 1.5%. This receptor was obtained from a young man in good health. Sequenced: memory CD4+ T cells sorted from blood. Subset in this sample: CD45RA-negative fraction. The gene calls are TRBV11-3 and TRBJ2-7, with 16 bases matching TRBD2. The J call may not be correct, given that the DNA end is closer to TRBJ2-5. The CDR3 region has the DNA TGTGCCAGCAGCCCGGGACTAGCGGGGGGGCAATGGGAAGAGACCCAGTACTTC. Its protein is CASSPGLAGGQWEETQYF.